This note documents a single T cell receptor beta chain sequence. Its target is unknown. From germline, CDR1 is SGHTA and CDR2 FQGNSA. Trimming removed 5 bases from V and 9 bases from J, with 17 bases in between. The CDR3 is 13 amino acids. The data belong to a study of T cells in localized non-small cell lung cancer. The study's findings and limits: Uninvolved adjacent lung had higher T cell clonality than tumor and all other tissues. Detection in adjacent lung was observed for a median around 59 of the top 100 tumor clones. Tumor samples were not multi-region, leaving intratumor heterogeneity unexcluded.

Here immunoSEQ multiplex PCR was the method, and the copy in TCRdb shows in-frame clones only, minus some. The repertoire includes tens of thousands of clones, approximately 80% of them detected once, and 15% to 20% sits in the top ten. The chain joins TRBV7-2 to TRBJ2-7; D is possibly TRBD2 (6 bases). The input for sequencing was peripheral blood, taken before any cancer treatment. The source is a male donor at least 60 years old with stage III squamous cell lung carcinoma. The CDR3 sequence is CASSQGTQLVQYF. The CDR3 DNA reads TGTGCCAGCAGCCAAGGGACTCAGCTTGTGCAGTACTTC.